The entry below describes one T cell receptor (beta chain). What it recognizes is unknown. These data come from a study of type 1 regulatory T cells. TCRdb called the reads again in MiXCR, with one record for every CDR3 protein. The sample lists about 68,000 distinct CDR3 sequences, about 69% occurring once. Germline assignment: CDR1 DFQATT and CDR2 SNEGSKA (reference sequence). The CDR3 covers 14 residues. V trimming: 5 bases; J trimming: 0 bases; junction bases outside the gene matches: 4. The sequence was obtained from a human donor in good health. This chain links TRBV20-1 with TRBJ2-1; 7 positions agree with TRBD2. The sequencing sample was made of cultured T cells, either the whole culture or a sorted T cell fraction (not recorded which). Subset indicated: Tr1-enriched cell product generated in vitro against host alloantigens. The DNA for the CDR3 is TGCAGTGCTGAACTAGCGAGCTCCTACAATGAGCAGTTCTTC. This translates into CSAELASSYNEQFF.